These 21 T cell receptor beta chains share one sample of origin, sequenced in a study of blood T cell repertoires in COVID-19. Some clones are missing from TCRdb's copy, which holds only in-frame ones; the method was immunoSEQ multiplex PCR. The sample shows more than 65,000 clones, about nine tenths of them seen only once. The sample comprised peripheral blood. The receptors derive from a man aged 50-60 years with active COVID-19.

This sequence joins TRBV27 and TRBJ2-3, with 8 bases lining up with TRBD2. CDR1 is MNHEY and CDR2 is SMNVEV in the germline V gene (reference sequence). V was pared by 2 bases and J by 8 bases, with 12 bases of the junction left unmatched. There are 16 residues in the CDR3. The CDR3 DNA sequence: TGTGCCAGCAGTTTAGGAGGAGCGGGGGCGGAGGGTACGCAGTATTTT. Its protein is CASSLGGAGAEGTQYF.

The V call is TRBV7-9, the J call TRBJ2-3; D is unresolved. The CDR3 consists of 14 residues. The V gene's germline CDR1 is SEHNR and CDR2 FQNEAQ (reference sequence). Trimming left V 1 base short and J 2 bases short, with 7 bases between. As DNA, the CDR3 is TGTGCCAGCAGCTTAGTAACTTCCACAGATACGCAGTATTTT. Translated, it gives CASSLVTSTDTQYF.

The J gene is TRBJ1-2, the V gene TRBV9; the D gene is possibly TRBD1 (5 bases). CDR1 and CDR2 from the germline V gene are SGDLS and YYNGEE. V dropped 7 bases and J dropped 5 bases, with 12 bases sitting between them. CDR3 length: 12 amino acids. The CDR3 DNA follows: TGTGCCAGCGGCGCGGACACTTATGGCTACACCTTC. It encodes CASGADTYGYTF.

The CDR3 DNA reads as TGTGCCAGCAGCTTAGGCTTTCCTCGACAGGGGGGTAACTATGGCTACACCTTC. Its translation is CASSLGFPRQGGNYGYTF. J is TRBJ1-2 and V is TRBV7-3; 9 bases agree with TRBD1. The CDR3 is made up of 18 amino acids. V shed 2 bases and J 1 base; nucleotides not matched to a gene: 11. Germline assignment: CDR1 SGHTA and CDR2 FQGTGA.

V and J are TRBV29-1 and TRBJ2-2; D possibly corresponds to TRBD2 (6 bases). Germline V gene lookup returns CDR1 SQVTM and CDR2 ANQGSEA. The CDR3 sequence is 14 residues long. V shed 5 bases and J shed 6 bases, with 16 bases lying between them. CDR3 sequence (DNA): TGCAGCGTTAGTGGCGGGAAGGGAGCCGGGGAGCTGTTTTTT. It specifies CSVSGGKGAGELFF.

The chain uses TRBV19 and TRBJ2-5, with no clear D. The CDR3 covers 13 residues. Germline CDR1 and CDR2: LNHDA and SQIVND (reference sequence). V dropped 5 bases and J dropped 1 base, with 8 bases sitting between them. CDR3 region: CASSLGVQETQYF. The CDR3 region has the DNA TGTGCCAGTAGTTTGGGCGTCCAAGAGACCCAGTACTTC.

This clone was seen only a few times. J is TRBJ2-7 and V is TRBV6-2 or TRBV6-3; a weak D match, TRBD2 (6 bases). CDR1 MNHEY and CDR2 SVGEGT come from the germline V gene. This CDR3 region has 17 residues. The germline V and J ends were trimmed by 0 bases and 3 bases, with 18 bases remaining between them. The CDR3 region is CASSYSRVEGSYYEQYF. The DNA of the CDR3 is TGTGCCAGCAGTTACTCGAGAGTGGAGGGTAGCTACTACGAGCAGTACTTC.

V gene TRBV5-5 combines with J gene TRBJ2-5; D is unresolved. The CDR3 runs to 15 residues. Germline V gene sequence: CDR1 SGHKS, CDR2 YYEKEE (reference sequence). V was trimmed by 0 bases and J by 1 base, leaving 10 bases between them. The CDR3 here is CASSLDPVVQETQYF. CDR3 bases: TGTGCCAGCAGCTTGGATCCGGTGGTCCAAGAGACCCAGTACTTC.

V is TRBV5-6 and J is TRBJ1-1; 9 positions match TRBD1. The CDR3 spans 16 residues. Germline CDR1 reads SGHDT; CDR2 reads YYEEEE. J was trimmed by 5 bases and V by 0 bases; bases with no gene match: 8. The CDR3 here is CASSLANRGRKTEAFF. DNA for the CDR3: TGTGCCAGCAGCTTGGCAAACAGGGGGCGAAAAACTGAAGCTTTCTTT.

The chain recombines TRBV28 with TRBJ2-7, with TRBD2 matching 11 bases. The CDR3 is made up of 16 amino acids. Losses at the gene ends were 8 bases for V and 0 bases for J; bases not matched to a gene: 9. Germline-derived CDR1 and CDR2 are MDHEN and SYDVKM. The CDR3 sequence is CASPPSGRIGSYEQYF. For the CDR3, the DNA is TGTGCCAGCCCCCCTAGCGGGAGGATAGGCTCCTACGAGCAGTACTTC.

The rearrangement joins TRBV9 to TRBJ2-7; 8 nucleotides line up with TRBD2. The CDR3 extends over 16 amino acids. Germline CDR1 SGDLS, CDR2 YYNGEE. In DNA form, the CDR3 reads TGTCCTCCGGTTAGGAGCGGGAGTGGGGTCTCCTACGAGCAGTACTTC. Encoded protein: CPPVRSGSGVSYEQYF.

This sequence joins TRBV5-4 and TRBJ1-1; D perhaps matches TRBD1 (5 bases). Trimming took off 5 bases at V and 5 bases at J, with 13 bases between the two ends. Germline lookup yields CDR1 SGHNT and CDR2 YYREEE (reference sequence). This CDR3 spans 13 amino acids. The CDR3 DNA sequence: TGTGCCAGCAGTCTGGGCAGGGATACTGAAGCTTTCTTT. The encoded protein is CASSLGRDTEAFF.

The chain uses TRBV11-1 and TRBJ2-1; TRBD2 aligns across 8 bases. Losses at the gene ends were 5 bases for V and 5 bases for J; bases not matched to a gene: 8. Per the germline V gene, CDR1 is SGHAT and CDR2 is FQDESV (reference sequence). This CDR3 has 15 amino acids. DNA for the CDR3: TGTGCCAGCAGCACCGGCCTAGCGGGTAACAATGAGCAGTTCTTC. Translating it yields CASSTGLAGNNEQFF.

This clone was observed a handful of times. CDR3 protein: CASSSPRQGTYEQYF. The CDR3 nucleotides read TGTGCCAGCAGTTCCCCAAGACAGGGCACCTACGAGCAGTACTTC. The rearrangement joins TRBV6-2 or TRBV6-3 to TRBJ2-7; the match to TRBD1 covers 7 bases. This CDR3 comprises 15 residues. With 4 bases clipped from V and 2 bases from J, the junction kept 8 bases outside the gene matches. The germline V gene has CDR1 MNHEY and CDR2 SVGEGT.

This clone has just one count. V usage is TRBV28 and J usage is TRBJ1-3; D gene uncertain. V dropped 2 bases and J dropped 0 bases, with 11 bases sitting between them. CDR1 is MDHEN, CDR2 SYDVKM, per germline. This CDR3 has 16 amino acids. The chain's CDR3 is CASSLPAFGSGNTIYF. For the CDR3, the DNA is TGTGCCAGCAGTTTACCCGCTTTCGGCTCTGGAAACACCATATATTTT.

V is TRBV5-1 and J is TRBJ1-1; D call uncertain. This CDR3 is built from 19 residues. Germline CDR1 and CDR2: SGHRS and YFSETQ. Trimming took 0 bases from V and 0 from J, leaving 21 bases between them. Here the CDR3 DNA reads TGCGCCAGCAGCTTGGTTATTGGCGAGGGCCAGAGAATGAACACTGAAGCTTTCTTT. This sequence encodes CASSLVIGEGQRMNTEAFF.

The table lists this clone with a few counts. One end of the junction fails to match germline, which may point to a read error. This rearrangement joins TRBV27 to TRBJ2-7; 7 nucleotides line up with TRBD1. Germline V gives CDR1 MNHEY, CDR2 SMNVEV (reference sequence). This CDR3 region has 16 residues. CDR3: CASSSELAHTGQAWNF. In DNA, the CDR3 is TGTGCCAGCAGTTCGGAGTTAGCCCACACAGGACAGGCTTGGAACTTC.

This chain connects TRBV29-1 to TRBJ1-2; tentative D call: TRBD1 (6 bases). CDR1 SQVTM and CDR2 ANQGSEA come from the germline V gene. The CDR3 sequence is 15 residues long. V gave up 1 base and J gave up 5 bases, with 17 bases separating them. The CDR3 loop is CSVEGQDSVEYGYTF. For the CDR3, the DNA is TGCAGCGTTGAAGGCCAGGACAGTGTCGAATATGGCTACACCTTC.

V usage is TRBV5-4 and J usage is TRBJ1-4; D gene uncertain. Trimming stripped 2 bases from V and 8 bases from J, with 13 bases between. The CDR3 loop spans 14 amino acids. The germline gives CDR1 SGHNT, CDR2 YYREEE (reference sequence). The CDR3 spells CASSFSSGNEKLFF. The DNA of the CDR3 is TGTGCCAGCAGCTTTTCTTCCGGGAACGAAAAACTGTTTTTT.

The V and J genes are TRBV7-9 and TRBJ2-1; tentatively, D is TRBD1 (5 bases). V was pared by 1 base and J by 13 bases, with 11 bases between. Germline CDR1 reads SEHNR; CDR2 reads FQNEAQ (reference sequence). This CDR3 contains 12 residues. Written as DNA, the CDR3 is TGTGCCAGCAGCTTAGTAGGGGTCAACCAGTTCTTC. Its protein is CASSLVGVNQFF.

This chain uses TRBV29-1 with TRBJ2-3; 12 nucleotides line up with TRBD2. With V trimmed by 5 bases and J by 6 bases, 6 bases remained unmatched. The CDR3 consists of 14 residues. Germline values: CDR1 SQVTM, CDR2 ANQGSEA. The CDR3 protein is CSVSSGGAGDTQYF. CDR3 nucleotide sequence: TGCAGCGTTTCTAGCGGGGGGGCAGGGGATACGCAGTATTTT.